In this sample, the clone carrying this TCR beta chain turned up once. These data belong to a study of blood T cell repertoires in COVID-19. Background on the study: In each case, the material was cDNA or gDNA derived from T cells, B-cell-depleted T cells, or PBMCs.

Assay: immunoSEQ multiplex PCR; the TCRdb copy retains only in-frame clones and omits some. The sample contains 120,000 to 150,000 clones, about 90% of which appear only once. After removal of 2 bases from V and 8 bases from J, the junction contained 8 bases not matched to a gene. The CDR3 totals 14 residues. CDR1 SEHNR and CDR2 FQNEAQ come from the germline V gene (reference sequence). This chain joins TRBV7-9 and TRBJ1-2; 7 positions match TRBD1. Material: peripheral blood. The receptor's source is a man aged 45-65 years with active or convalescent COVID-19. Here the CDR3 DNA reads TGTGCCAGCAGCTTAAACGCAGGGGGACGCGGCTACACCTTC. Amino acids: CASSLNAGGRGYTF.